The rows below give T cell receptor beta chains drawn from one sample of a study of T cells in Graves' hyperthyroidism and ophthalmopathy. TCRdb independently ran MiXCR on the multiplex PCR reads; one entry per CDR3 protein. Found here are 400,000 to 600,000 distinct CDR3 sequences, about 16% of them singletons; the top ten hold around 32%. The sequenced material came from blood. All receptors come from a woman aged 30 to 39 with Graves' ophthalmopathy. The CDR3 runs from the conserved cysteine through the conserved F or W. Fields, in order: J gene, CDR3 length, clone size, D gene, V gene, CDR3 DNA, CDR3 protein. The D gene is left open where the match is weak. Clone size appears in some rows only: once, few, many, or a class for an expanded clone.

j_gene: TRBJ1-5; len: 15; abundance: many; d_gene: NA; v_gene: TRBV27; CDR3nt: TGTGCCAGCAGTTCTTACCCACCGGCAGGTCAGCCCCAGCATTTT; CDR3aa: CASSSYPPAGQPQHF
j_gene: TRBJ2-3; len: 13; abundance: NA; d_gene: TRBD2; v_gene: TRBV2; CDR3nt: TGTGCCAGCACCCTTAGCGGGAAAGATACGCAGTATTTT; CDR3aa: CASTLSGKDTQYF
j_gene: TRBJ2-3; len: 15; abundance: NA; d_gene: NA; v_gene: TRBV4-1; CDR3nt: TGCGCCAGCAGCCGAGAGCCAGGGAGCACAGATACGCAGTATTTT; CDR3aa: CASSREPGSTDTQYF
j_gene: TRBJ2-1; len: 12; abundance: NA; d_gene: NA; v_gene: TRBV5-5; CDR3nt: TGTGCCAGCAGCCCAGGGCCTTATGAGCAGTTCTTC; CDR3aa: CASSPGPYEQFF
j_gene: TRBJ2-5; len: 13; abundance: many; d_gene: TRBD1; v_gene: TRBV12-3/TRBV12-4; CDR3nt: TGTGCCAGCAGGGAGACAGGGCAAGAGACCCAGTACTTC; CDR3aa: CASRETGQETQYF
j_gene: TRBJ2-7; len: 15; abundance: few; d_gene: NA; v_gene: TRBV20-1; CDR3nt: TGCAGTGCTAGAGGGCGCCCAGGGACCCCCTACGAGCAGTACTTC; CDR3aa: CSARGRPGTPYEQYF
j_gene: TRBJ2-7; len: 14; abundance: NA; d_gene: NA; v_gene: TRBV6-2/TRBV6-3; CDR3nt: TGTGCCAGCAGTTATCGGGGGAGCCGCGACGAGCAGTACTTC; CDR3aa: CASSYRGSRDEQYF
j_gene: TRBJ2-3; len: 16; abundance: many; d_gene: TRBD1; v_gene: TRBV7-2; CDR3nt: TGTGCCAGCAGCTTAGTAGCAGGGGGCGCCACAGATACGCAGTATTTT; CDR3aa: CASSLVAGGATDTQYF
j_gene: TRBJ2-7; len: 15; abundance: NA; d_gene: NA; v_gene: TRBV18; CDR3nt: TGTGCCAGCTCCCACAAGGACCAGCGGGTGGGAGAGCAGTACTTC; CDR3aa: CASSHKDQRVGEQYF
j_gene: TRBJ2-3; len: 17; abundance: many; d_gene: TRBD2; v_gene: TRBV28; CDR3nt: TGTGCCAGCAGCCCATGGGCGGGACTAGCGGGATCAGATACGCAGTATTTT; CDR3aa: CASSPWAGLAGSDTQYF
j_gene: TRBJ2-5; len: 13; abundance: few; d_gene: NA; v_gene: TRBV4-3; CDR3nt: TGCGCCAGCAGCCAGGCCATCTCGGAGACCCAGTACTTC; CDR3aa: CASSQAISETQYF
j_gene: TRBJ2-3; len: 14; abundance: few; d_gene: TRBD2; v_gene: TRBV12-3/TRBV12-4; CDR3nt: TGTGCCAGCAGTTTACGGGAGGGGGGGGATACGCAGTATTTT; CDR3aa: CASSLREGGDTQYF
j_gene: TRBJ1-1; len: 12; abundance: many; d_gene: NA; v_gene: TRBV28; CDR3nt: TGTGCCAGCAGTTCCCGCAGGGAAAGAGCTTTCTTT; CDR3aa: CASSSRRERAFF
j_gene: TRBJ2-1; len: 13; abundance: NA; d_gene: NA; v_gene: TRBV19; CDR3nt: TGTGCCAGTGCCGTCGGGACTTACAATGAGCAGTTCTTC; CDR3aa: CASAVGTYNEQFF
j_gene: TRBJ1-1; len: 15; abundance: many; d_gene: NA; v_gene: TRBV4-3; CDR3nt: TGCGCCAGCAGCCTTGGAGCGGCGATGAACACTGAAGCTTTCTTT; CDR3aa: CASSLGAAMNTEAFF
j_gene: TRBJ2-7; len: 14; abundance: many; d_gene: NA; v_gene: TRBV28; CDR3nt: TGTGCCAGCAGTTTCCTGGGCAGCTCCTACGAGCAGTACTTC; CDR3aa: CASSFLGSSYEQYF
j_gene: TRBJ2-1; len: 13; abundance: NA; d_gene: TRBD2; v_gene: TRBV20-1; CDR3nt: TGCAGTGCTAGATTCGGGAGGGTCAATGAGCAGTTCTTC; CDR3aa: CSARFGRVNEQFF
j_gene: TRBJ1-4; len: 16; abundance: few; d_gene: TRBD1; v_gene: TRBV5-5; CDR3nt: TGTGCCAGCAGCAGGACGCCGGGACAGGGAAATGAAAAACTGTTTTTT; CDR3aa: CASSRTPGQGNEKLFF
j_gene: TRBJ2-1; len: 13; abundance: many; d_gene: NA; v_gene: TRBV3-1; CDR3nt: TGTGCCAGCAGCCAAGCTCTTGCAGGTGAGCAGTTCTTC; CDR3aa: CASSQALAGEQFF
j_gene: TRBJ2-3; len: 13; abundance: NA; d_gene: NA; v_gene: TRBV28; CDR3nt: TGTGCCATCTCGGTGGCTCCGGCCGATACGCAGTATTTT; CDR3aa: CAISVAPADTQYF
j_gene: TRBJ2-1; len: 14; abundance: NA; d_gene: TRBD1; v_gene: TRBV3-1; CDR3nt: TGTGCCAGCAGCTCCGGGACAGGGAGGTACGAGCAGTTCTTC; CDR3aa: CASSSGTGRYEQFF
j_gene: TRBJ2-5; len: 14; abundance: NA; d_gene: TRBD1; v_gene: TRBV5-6; CDR3nt: TGTGCCAGCAGCTTGGCAGACAGGGCCCAGACCCAGTACTTC; CDR3aa: CASSLADRAQTQYF
j_gene: TRBJ2-7; len: 15; abundance: NA; d_gene: NA; v_gene: TRBV6-2/TRBV6-3; CDR3nt: TGTGCCAGCAGCCCCAGGGCAGGGCCAAACTACGAGCAGTACTTC; CDR3aa: CASSPRAGPNYEQYF
j_gene: TRBJ2-7; len: 13; abundance: NA; d_gene: NA; v_gene: TRBV10-1; CDR3nt: TGCGCCAGCAGTGAGGGCTCGGGGGCGGTGCAGTACTTC; CDR3aa: CASSEGSGAVQYF
j_gene: TRBJ2-7; len: 14; abundance: few; d_gene: NA; v_gene: TRBV12-3/TRBV12-4; CDR3nt: TGTGCCAGCAGTTTCGGCGGGACGGGCTACGAGCAGTACTTC; CDR3aa: CASSFGGTGYEQYF
j_gene: TRBJ2-7; len: 14; abundance: many; d_gene: NA; v_gene: TRBV7-2; CDR3nt: TGTGCCAGCAGCCAGGACTACTTCTCCTACGAGCAGTACTTC; CDR3aa: CASSQDYFSYEQYF
j_gene: TRBJ2-3; len: 15; abundance: many; d_gene: TRBD2; v_gene: TRBV20-1; CDR3nt: TGCAGTGCTAGGGGGACTAGCGTTAGCACAGATACGCAGTATTTT; CDR3aa: CSARGTSVSTDTQYF
j_gene: TRBJ2-2; len: 17; abundance: many; d_gene: TRBD2; v_gene: TRBV20-1; CDR3nt: TGCAGTGCTAGAACAGGACTAGCGGGAGCCAACACCGGGGAGCTGTTTTTT; CDR3aa: CSARTGLAGANTGELFF
j_gene: TRBJ1-2; len: 17; abundance: many; d_gene: TRBD1; v_gene: TRBV3-1; CDR3nt: TGTGCCAGCAGCCAAGACCCCGACAGGGGACGTGGCTATGGCTACACCTTC; CDR3aa: CASSQDPDRGRGYGYTF
j_gene: TRBJ2-5; len: 15; abundance: many; d_gene: TRBD2; v_gene: TRBV18; CDR3nt: TGTGCCAGCTCACTCAGCGGGATGCCCCAAGAGACCCAGTACTTC; CDR3aa: CASSLSGMPQETQYF
j_gene: TRBJ2-1; len: 17; abundance: NA; d_gene: TRBD2; v_gene: TRBV18; CDR3nt: TGTGCCAGCTCACGGTCCTCTAGCGGGAGTGGAGGCAATGAGCAGTTCTTC; CDR3aa: CASSRSSSGSGGNEQFF
j_gene: TRBJ1-1; len: 11; abundance: many; d_gene: NA; v_gene: TRBV6-1; CDR3nt: TGTGCCAGCAACGTCGGGGGGAGAACTTTCTTT; CDR3aa: CASNVGGRTFF
j_gene: TRBJ2-1; len: 16; abundance: NA; d_gene: TRBD2; v_gene: TRBV4-2; CDR3nt: TGTGCCAGCAGCCAAGGGGGGCTAGCGGGAGCCAATGAGCAGTTCTTC; CDR3aa: CASSQGGLAGANEQFF
j_gene: TRBJ2-1; len: 15; abundance: NA; d_gene: NA; v_gene: TRBV3-1; CDR3nt: TGTGCCAGCAGCCAAGAAATCGACATCTACAATGAGCAGTTCTTC; CDR3aa: CASSQEIDIYNEQFF
j_gene: TRBJ2-7; len: 9; abundance: few; d_gene: NA; v_gene: TRBV10-3; CDR3nt: TGTGCCATCCCCTACGAGCAGTACTTC; CDR3aa: CAIPYEQYF
j_gene: TRBJ2-1; len: 12; abundance: many; d_gene: NA; v_gene: TRBV6-1; CDR3nt: TGTGCCAGCAGGCCGGGTGGGGATGAGCAGTTCTTC; CDR3aa: CASRPGGDEQFF
j_gene: TRBJ1-6; len: 17; abundance: few; d_gene: TRBD1; v_gene: TRBV7-3; CDR3nt: TGTGCCAGCAGCTTAACGTCGTGGGACAGGGTTGCTTCACCCCTCCACTTT; CDR3aa: CASSLTSWDRVASPLHF
j_gene: TRBJ2-6; len: 14; abundance: NA; d_gene: NA; v_gene: TRBV12-3/TRBV12-4; CDR3nt: TGTGCCAGCGCTCTGGCCTCTGGGGCCAACGTCCTGACTTTC; CDR3aa: CASALASGANVLTF
j_gene: TRBJ1-2; len: 12; abundance: many; d_gene: NA; v_gene: TRBV4-2; CDR3nt: TGTGCCAGCAGACCTGGAAACTATGGCTACACCTTC; CDR3aa: CASRPGNYGYTF
j_gene: TRBJ1-4; len: 15; abundance: many; d_gene: NA; v_gene: TRBV7-2; CDR3nt: TGTGCCAGCAGCTTAGAGGGGCCGCCTAATGAAAAACTGTTTTTT; CDR3aa: CASSLEGPPNEKLFF
j_gene: TRBJ2-3; len: 17; abundance: many; d_gene: NA; v_gene: TRBV27; CDR3nt: TGTGCCAGCAGTCCCGGGGGACTCCGAAACCCAGGGGATACGCAGTATTTT; CDR3aa: CASSPGGLRNPGDTQYF
j_gene: TRBJ1-1; len: 15; abundance: many; d_gene: NA; v_gene: TRBV7-3; CDR3nt: TGTGCCAGCAGCCCCCATGGGGAGATGAACACTGAAGCTTTCTTT; CDR3aa: CASSPHGEMNTEAFF
j_gene: TRBJ2-1; len: 14; abundance: many; d_gene: TRBD2; v_gene: TRBV20-1; CDR3nt: TGCAGTGCCCAAATGAATAGCGGGAGGAATGAGCAGTTCTTC; CDR3aa: CSAQMNSGRNEQFF
j_gene: TRBJ2-1; len: 13; abundance: many; d_gene: TRBD2; v_gene: TRBV7-2; CDR3nt: TGTGCCAGCAGACCGACTAGCGACGGTGAGCAGTTCTTC; CDR3aa: CASRPTSDGEQFF
j_gene: TRBJ2-1; len: 14; abundance: few; d_gene: TRBD2; v_gene: TRBV20-1; CDR3nt: TGCAGTGCCCCTTCGACTAGCGGGGGCAATAAGCAGTTCTTC; CDR3aa: CSAPSTSGGNKQFF
j_gene: TRBJ2-1; len: 15; abundance: many; d_gene: TRBD1; v_gene: TRBV11-2; CDR3nt: TGTGCCAGCAGCCCCCGGGACAGGGGCCTCAATGAGCAGTTCTTC; CDR3aa: CASSPRDRGLNEQFF
j_gene: TRBJ2-1; len: 18; abundance: many; d_gene: TRBD1; v_gene: TRBV12-3/TRBV12-4; CDR3nt: TGTGCCAGCAGTTTAGCGCTTGGACAGGGGGCGCGTTACAATGAGCAGTTCTTC; CDR3aa: CASSLALGQGARYNEQFF
j_gene: TRBJ2-7; len: 14; abundance: NA; d_gene: TRBD1; v_gene: TRBV20-1; CDR3nt: TGCAGTGCTAGAGTACAGGGGCTCTCCTACGAGCAGTACTTC; CDR3aa: CSARVQGLSYEQYF